The T cell receptor beta chain under discussion was sequenced for a study of OX40 agonist ivuxolimab in advanced cancers. Study-wide results and limits: CD4+ and CD8+ T cells in blood underwent clonal expansion by week 6 at 0.1 to 3.0 mg/kg.

The sampling schedule covered blood at baseline, cycle 4 day 1, and cycle 7 day 1. Concerning this clone: No antigen is known for it.

Measured with immunoSEQ multiplex PCR; TCRdb has only the in-frame clones, and not every one. Among approximately 75,000 clones listed, 90% were seen once. Germline CDR1 and CDR2: SEHNR and FQNEAQ (reference sequence). Trimming at V came to 3 bases and at J to 12 bases, leaving 7 bases not matched to a gene. This CDR3 has 14 amino acids. Sequencing used CD4+ or CD8+ T cells sorted from blood, obtained in a trial of the OX40 agonist ivuxolimab. The chain joins TRBV7-9 to TRBJ2-3; 12 nucleotides agree with TRBD2. The TCR originated in an adult with an advanced solid tumor such as melanoma, head and neck, liver or kidney cancer. The CDR3 sequence: CASSFATSGGIQYF. The CDR3 DNA is TGTGCCAGCAGCTTTGCCACTAGCGGGGGGATACAGTATTTT.